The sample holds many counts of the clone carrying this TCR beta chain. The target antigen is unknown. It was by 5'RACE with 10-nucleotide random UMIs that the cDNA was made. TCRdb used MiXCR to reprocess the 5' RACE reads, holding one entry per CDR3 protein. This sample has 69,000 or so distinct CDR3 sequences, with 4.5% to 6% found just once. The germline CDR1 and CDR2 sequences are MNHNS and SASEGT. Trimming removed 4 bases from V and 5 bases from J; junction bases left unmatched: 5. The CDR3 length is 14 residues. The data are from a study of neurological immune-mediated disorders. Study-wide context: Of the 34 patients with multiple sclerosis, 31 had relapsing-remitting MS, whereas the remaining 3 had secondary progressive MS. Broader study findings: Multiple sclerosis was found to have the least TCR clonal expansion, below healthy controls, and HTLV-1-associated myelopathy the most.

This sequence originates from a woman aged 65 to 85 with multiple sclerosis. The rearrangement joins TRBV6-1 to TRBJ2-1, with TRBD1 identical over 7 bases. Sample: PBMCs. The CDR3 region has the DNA TGTGCCAGCAGTGGAAGGACAGGCGACAATGAGCAGTTCTTC. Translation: CASSGRTGDNEQFF.